Each of the 20 T cell receptor beta chains below was sequenced from the same sample in a study of T cell changes during pregnancy in multiple sclerosis. This table comes from immunoSEQ multiplex PCR, and its TCRdb copy is limited to in-frame clones, with some not included. Among approximately 100,000 clones listed, around 92% were seen once. The material sequenced was peripheral blood, taken before pregnancy. The source is a female donor with multiple sclerosis, enrolled in a pregnancy study.

The genes are TRBV14 and TRBJ2-1; 10 bases agree with TRBD2. V shed 1 base and J 2 bases; nucleotides not matched to a gene: 14. This CDR3 has 20 amino acids. Germline V gene data show CDR1 as SGHDN and CDR2 as FVKESK. CDR3 DNA sequence: TGTGCCAGCAGCCAAGGTCCGGCTTGGCTTCTAGCGGGAGCCTACAATGAGCAGTTCTTC. It encodes CASSQGPAWLLAGAYNEQFF.

This rearrangement joins TRBV6-1 to TRBJ2-5, with D possibly TRBD1 on 6 matching bases. The CDR3 runs to 13 residues. Germline CDR1 is MNHNS and CDR2 is SASEGT. V dropped 6 bases and J dropped 5 bases, with 13 bases sitting between them. DNA for the CDR3: TGTGCCAGCAGGGAAACAGGGTTGGAGACCCAGTACTTC. It is translated as CASRETGLETQYF.

The chain links TRBV11-2 to TRBJ2-1; TRBD2 matches at 10 bases. The CDR3 sequence is 15 residues long. CDR1 is SGHAT and CDR2 is FQNNGV in the germline V gene. V shed 1 base and J 8 bases; nucleotides not matched to a gene: 5. The CDR3 protein is CASSLGSSGGYEQFF. The CDR3 nucleotides read TGTGCCAGCAGCTTAGGTTCTAGCGGGGGCTATGAGCAGTTCTTC.

The rearrangement joins TRBV29-1 to TRBJ2-7, with D maybe TRBD1 (6 bases). Per the germline V gene, CDR1 is SQVTM and CDR2 is ANQGSEA. This CDR3 region has 13 residues. Trimming stripped 1 base from V and 4 bases from J, with 11 bases between. This chain's CDR3 is CSVEGGPGYEQYF. The CDR3 DNA sequence: TGCAGCGTTGAAGGGGGGCCGGGGTACGAGCAGTACTTC.

This clone was observed a single time. The chain couples TRBV7-9 to TRBJ1-2; D possibly corresponds to TRBD1 (6 bases). Trimming left V 1 base short and J 7 bases short, with 10 bases between. Looked up from germline, CDR1 is SEHNR and CDR2 is FQNEAQ (reference sequence). CDR3 length: 13 amino acids. CDR3 bases: TGTGCCAGCAGCTTAGTTCAGGGGTCTGGCTACACCTTC. Its protein product is CASSLVQGSGYTF. The variable domain in full, with the rest retrieved from reference TRBV7-9 and TRBJ1-2, is DTGVSQNPRHKITKRGQNVTFRCDPISEHNRLYWYRQTLGQGPEFLTYFQNEAQLEKSRLLSDRFSAERPKGSFSTLEIQRTEQGDSAMYLCASSLVQGSGYTFGSGTRLTVV.

The V and J genes are TRBV14 and TRBJ1-3, with 7 bases lining up with TRBD1. The CDR3 runs to 16 residues. Per germline, CDR1 SGHDN and CDR2 FVKESK. Trimming took 1 base from V and 2 from J; bases not matched to a gene: 5. For the CDR3, the DNA is TGTGCCAGCAGCCAAGTCGCGCAGGGGGCTGGAAACACCATATATTTT. Protein product: CASSQVAQGAGNTIYF.

The chain recombines TRBV18 with TRBJ2-7; 7 bases match TRBD1. Germline V gives CDR1 KGHSH, CDR2 LQKENI. The CDR3 loop spans 13 amino acids. V shed 6 bases, J shed 5 bases, and the junction held 7 bases outside the gene matches. The CDR3 DNA is TGTGCCAGCTCTCAACGTACAGGGGACGAGCAGTACTTC. It codes for CASSQRTGDEQYF.

The chain joins TRBV19 to TRBJ2-1; possible D gene TRBD1, 7 bases. The CDR3 is 15 amino acids. The germline V and J ends were trimmed by 3 bases and 7 bases, with 16 bases remaining between them. The V gene's germline CDR1 is LNHDA and CDR2 SQIVND (reference sequence). DNA for the CDR3: TGTGCCAGTAGTATTAACAGGGGAGGAGGAAATGAGCAGTTCTTC. It codes for CASSINRGGGNEQFF. Combining the CDR3 with reference TRBV19 and TRBJ2-1 gives the whole variable domain DGGITQSPKYLFRKEGQNVTLSCEQNLNHDAMYWYRQDPGQGLRLIYYSQIVNDFQKGDIAEGYSVSREKKESFPLTVTSAQKNPTAFYLCASSINRGGGNEQFFGPGTRLTVL.

On this clone itself: At the DNA level, this CDR3 is encoded by other sequences in the same sample as well. The chain combines TRBV13 with TRBJ1-1; TRBD1 agrees at 7 bases. After removal of 4 bases from V and 1 base from J, the junction contained 3 bases not matched to a gene. Germline V CDR1 and CDR2: PRHDT, FYEKMQ (reference sequence). The CDR3 consists of 14 residues. CDR3 nucleotide sequence: TGTGCCAGCAGCTACCGGACAGGGAACACTGAAGCTTTCTTT. Translating it yields CASSYRTGNTEAFF.

The chain carries TRBV29-1 and TRBJ2-1; 7 bases align to TRBD1. The CDR3 totals 13 residues. The V gene's germline CDR1 is SQVTM and CDR2 ANQGSEA. Losses at the gene ends were 7 bases for V and 6 bases for J; bases not matched to a gene: 9. DNA of the CDR3: TGCAGCGCTGGGGGAACAGGGGCCAATGAGCAGTTCTTC. It encodes CSAGGTGANEQFF.

The rearrangement links TRBV5-4 to TRBJ1-1; D perhaps matches TRBD1 (5 bases). Germline values: CDR1 SGHNT, CDR2 YYREEE (reference sequence). This CDR3 is built from 14 residues. V gave up 0 bases and J gave up 6 bases, with 12 bases separating them. The CDR3 DNA reads TGTGCCAGCAGCTTGGATCACCAGGGTGCTGAAGCTTTCTTT. Translation gives CASSLDHQGAEAFF.

The CDR3 is CASSSGGWNSYEQYF. CDR3 coding DNA: TGCGCCAGCAGCTCGGGCGGGTGGAACTCCTACGAGCAGTACTTC. This rearrangement joins TRBV5-1 to TRBJ2-7; D may be TRBD2 (5 bases). The CDR3 consists of 15 residues. Germline V gene data show CDR1 as SGHRS and CDR2 as YFSETQ. Trimming left V 3 bases short and J 0 bases short, with 13 bases between.

The count of this clone is one. The CDR3, as DNA: TGTGCCAGCGGGGGGGCCACAGATACGCAGTATTTT. This gives the protein CASGGATDTQYF. The rearrangement joins TRBV19 to TRBJ2-3; the match to TRBD2 covers 8 bases. The CDR3 has 12 residues. The germline V gene encodes CDR1 LNHDA and CDR2 SQIVND (reference sequence). V trimming: 9 bases; J trimming: 2 bases; junction bases outside the gene matches: 1. Supplemented by reference TRBV19 and TRBJ2-3, the full variable domain reads DGGITQSPKYLFRKEGQNVTLSCEQNLNHDAMYWYRQDPGQGLRLIYYSQIVNDFQKGDIAEGYSVSREKKESFPLTVTSAQKNPTAFYLCASGGATDTQYFGPGTRLTVL.

V usage is TRBV2 and J usage is TRBJ2-7, with D possibly matching TRBD2 (6 bases). The germline V gene has CDR1 SNHLY and CDR2 FYNNEI. The CDR3 length is 14 residues. V lost 2 bases to trimming and J lost 3 bases, with 11 bases between them. The CDR3 loop reads CASSERTTLYEQYF. CDR3 DNA: TGTGCCAGCAGTGAACGGACTACCCTCTACGAGCAGTACTTC. The full variable domain, rest sourced from reference TRBV2 and TRBJ2-7, is EPEVTQTPSHQVTQMGQEVILRCVPISNHLYFYWYRQILGQKVEFLVSFYNNEISEKSEIFDDQFSVERPDGSNFTLKIRSTKLEDSAMYFCASSERTTLYEQYFGPGTRLTVT.

V and J are TRBV28 and TRBJ2-7; D uncertain. Per the germline V gene, CDR1 is MDHEN and CDR2 is SYDVKM. This CDR3 contains 12 residues. Between the trimmed V and J ends, which lost 6 bases and 2 bases, there was a span of 8 bases. CDR3 sequence (DNA): TGTGCCAGCAGCTCAACTACCTACGAGCAGTACTTC. Amino acid sequence: CASSSTTYEQYF.

V is TRBV20-1 and J is TRBJ1-1; D gene unclear. Germline assignment: CDR1 DFQATT and CDR2 SNEGSKA (reference sequence). With 0 bases removed from V and 9 bases from J, the gap between germline ends came to 5 bases. The CDR3 runs 10 residues. The CDR3 nucleotides are TGCAGTGCTAGAGATGTCAAAGCTTTCTTT. It codes for CSARDVKAFF.

The rearrangement joins TRBV28 to TRBJ1-5, with a tentative D call TRBD1 (6 bases). Germline V lookup: CDR1 MDHEN, CDR2 SYDVKM. CDR3 length equals 14 residues. Between the trimmed V and J ends, which lost 7 bases and 7 bases, there was a span of 17 bases. For the CDR3, the DNA is TGTGCCAGCATTCGGCAGGGGCCGGAGCAGCCCCAGCATTTT. This codes for CASIRQGPEQPQHF.

The V gene is TRBV7-6, the J gene TRBJ2-1; 7 bases are a match to TRBD2. The CDR3 length is 14 residues. Losses at the gene ends were 1 base for V and 8 bases for J; bases not matched to a gene: 5. CDR1 is SGHVS, CDR2 FNYEAQ, per germline. The CDR3 protein is CASSLGQGGDEQFF. In DNA form, the CDR3 reads TGTGCCAGCAGCTTAGGGCAGGGAGGGGATGAGCAGTTCTTC.

The chain recombines TRBV4-2 with TRBJ2-1; D remains unclear. CDR1 LGHNA and CDR2 YNFKEQ come from the germline V gene. The CDR3 is 16 amino acids. Trimming removed 7 bases at V and 2 bases at J, with 18 bases between. CDR3 in amino acids: CASTRRRFYAYNEQFF. CDR3 nucleotide sequence: TGTGCCAGCACTCGACGGCGGTTCTACGCCTACAATGAGCAGTTCTTC.

The chain has TRBV19 and TRBJ2-7; 8 nucleotides align to TRBD2. The trim removed 5 bases at V and 0 bases at J, leaving 12 bases unmatched. Germline loops: CDR1 LNHDA, CDR2 SQIVND (reference sequence). This CDR3 comprises 17 residues. The CDR3 DNA reads TGTGCCAGTAGTCTAGCTAGCGGGTCCTACAGCTCCTACGAGCAGTACTTC. It encodes CASSLASGSYSSYEQYF.